These 5 T cell receptor beta chains were all obtained from the same sample, sequenced in a study of T cell responses to AZD1222 COVID-19 vaccine. The assay was immunoSEQ multiplex PCR, and TCRdb's table has in-frame clones only and misses some. The table shows some 140,000 clones, with roughly 90% occurring only once. This sample comprised peripheral blood, obtained on day 0 of AZD1222 vaccination. Every receptor here comes from an adult in good health.

The V call is TRBV7-3, the J call TRBJ1-6; 7 nucleotides match TRBD1. CDR1 and CDR2 (germline): SGHTA, FQGTGA. The CDR3 covers 14 residues. The V segment lost 2 bases and the J segment 6 bases; nucleotides outside the gene matches: 1. CDR3 coding DNA: TGTGCCAGCAGCTTAGGGGACAGTAATTCACCCCTCCACTTT. It codes for CASSLGDSNSPLHF.

The rearrangement links TRBV5-1 to TRBJ1-6; possibly TRBD1 for D (6 bases). This CDR3 comprises 15 residues. From germline, CDR1 is SGHRS and CDR2 YFSETQ. V lost 4 bases and J 4 bases, leaving 12 bases between the germline ends. This CDR3 reads CASSTSGHYNSPLHF. For the CDR3, the DNA is TGCGCCAGCAGCACCTCGGGACATTATAATTCACCCCTCCACTTT.

The chain employs TRBV28 and TRBJ2-7; 10 bases match TRBD2. The germline gives CDR1 MDHEN, CDR2 SYDVKM. V trimming: 6 bases; J trimming: 1 base; junction bases outside the gene matches: 3. The CDR3 length is 14 residues. CDR3: CASRRTSGSYEQYF. In DNA, the CDR3 is TGTGCCAGCAGACGGACTAGCGGATCCTACGAGCAGTACTTC. The full variable domain, with the rest looked up from reference TRBV28 and TRBJ2-7, is DVKVTQSSRYLVKRTGEKVFLECVQDMDHENMFWYRQDPGLGLRLIYFSYDVKMKEKGDIPEGYSVSREKKERFSLILESASTNQTSMYLCASRRTSGSYEQYFGPGTRLTVT.

The gene calls are TRBV5-1 and TRBJ1-1; TRBD1 might be the D (6 bases). The CDR3 loop spans 15 amino acids. V was cut by 3 bases and J by 3 bases, with 15 bases left in between. Germline CDR1 is SGHRS and CDR2 is YFSETQ. CDR3 loop: CASSWGGGQDTEAFF. CDR3 bases: TGCGCCAGCAGCTGGGGCGGGGGACAAGACACTGAAGCTTTCTTT.

The rearrangement joins TRBV5-1 to TRBJ2-1; D unclear. Trimming pared 2 bases from V and 7 bases from J, leaving 13 bases between. Germline V gene data show CDR1 as SGHRS and CDR2 as YFSETQ. This CDR3 is 14 amino acids long. The CDR3 DNA follows: TGCGCCAGCAGCTTCCTGGGTACTACTAATGAGCAGTTCTTC. This gives the protein CASSFLGTTNEQFF.